This TCR beta chain was observed in a study of blood T cell repertoires in COVID-19. Sequenced by immunoSEQ multiplex PCR; TCRdb stores in-frame clones only, minus some. The profile shows nearly 200,000 clones, about 80% of them singletons. Per germline, CDR1 LNHDA and CDR2 SQIVND (reference sequence). The CDR3 contains 13 residues. The germline V and J ends were trimmed by 9 bases and 0 bases, with 11 bases remaining between them. This clone was found a few times. V usage is TRBV19 and J usage is TRBJ1-1; D gene uncertain. This clonotype was obtained from a man between 35 and 55 years old who had recovered from COVID-19. The specimen was PBMCs or T cells enriched from blood (not recorded which). CDR3 protein: CARGRVLNTEAFF. The CDR3 DNA follows: TGTGCCAGGGGGAGGGTATTGAACACTGAAGCTTTCTTT.